The rows below give T cell receptor beta chains drawn from one sample of a study of monozygotic twins with inflammatory bowel disease. From its re-call of the 5' RACE reads, TCRdb lists each CDR3 protein once, without DNA. The sample data list fewer than 550,000 distinct CDR3 sequences. The source material was blood. These receptors were taken from a human donor with ulcerative colitis or Crohn's disease, or a healthy co-twin of an affected twin (not recorded which). CDR3s include the opening cysteine and the closing phenylalanine or tryptophan. Each record gives: V gene, J gene, CDR3 protein.

V: TRBV6-5
J: TRBJ2-3
CDR3: CASSSSTGTGGASTDTQYF

V: TRBV9
J: TRBJ2-1
CDR3: CASSTSVLIPYNEQFF

V: TRBV7-9
J: TRBJ2-7
CDR3: CASSLWEHEQYF

V: TRBV5-1
J: TRBJ1-1
CDR3: CASSLGGTGSVGSEAFF

V: TRBV4-3
J: TRBJ2-7
CDR3: CASSQEVGTPTYEQYF

V: TRBV12-3/TRBV12-4
J: TRBJ1-3
CDR3: CASPGTGGVGYGNTIYF

V: TRBV3-1
J: TRBJ2-3
CDR3: CASSQLSTDTLYF

V: TRBV11-3
J: TRBJ2-3
CDR3: CASSPLGVSTDTQYF

V: TRBV5-1
J: TRBJ1-1
CDR3: CASSPDPKGEAFF

V: TRBV7-9
J: TRBJ1-1
CDR3: CASSSNDRGAFF